These 24 T cell receptor beta chains share one sample of origin, sequenced in a study of T cells after yellow fever vaccination (dated by TCRdb to between 2018 and 2020). Library preparation used 5' RACE. Instrument on record: Illumina HiSeq 2500. TCRdb applied fastp at Q25 and MiXCR to the public reads, then kept only in-frame beta chains. CDR3 protein duplicates are merged, each entry listing the most common genes and DNA. The sample table records under 250,000 distinct CDR3 sequences; 6.9% of these occur just once. The top ten hold about 0.85% of the sample. The sample's treatment or condition label is to be understood as: live attenuated yellow fever vaccine strain. The material sequenced was CD4+ T cells sorted from PBMCs, taken 15 days after the yellow fever booster vaccination. Every receptor here comes from a man under 40 who received the YFV17D yellow fever vaccine.

This chain connects TRBV10-3 to TRBJ2-7; D is perhaps TRBD1 or TRBD2 (5 bases each). The CDR3 has 16 amino acids. CDR1 and CDR2 from the germline V gene are ENHRY and SYGVKD. CDR3 sequence (DNA): TGTGCTACCGGACGGGGCCCCCCCGGAGAAACCTACGAGCAGTACTTC. Its translation is CATGRGPPGETYEQYF.

This clonotype was observed at least ten times. The chain links TRBV7-2 to TRBJ2-7; D is ambiguous. From germline, CDR1 is SGHTA and CDR2 FQGNSA. Trimming took off 5 bases at V and 9 bases at J, with 14 bases between the two ends. The CDR3 length is 12 residues. CDR3 sequence reads: CASSRPGSWQYF. The CDR3 bases are TGTGCCAGCAGCCGCCCGGGTAGTTGGCAGTACTTC.

This clonotype was counted a few times. This rearrangement joins TRBV20-1 to TRBJ2-4, with D tentatively TRBD1 (5 bases). The CDR3 extends over 13 amino acids. Between the trimmed V and J ends, which lost 5 bases and 7 bases, there was a span of 15 bases. Germline lookup yields CDR1 DFQATT and CDR2 SNEGSKA (reference sequence). This chain's CDR3 is CSAVDTKGNIQYF. In DNA form, the CDR3 reads TGCAGTGCTGTGGACACCAAAGGTAACATTCAGTACTTC.

In its sample, this clonotype was seen many times. This chain joins TRBV19 and TRBJ2-7; D is unresolved. Germline loops: CDR1 LNHDA, CDR2 SQIVND (reference sequence). Trimming shortened V by 7 bases and J by 8 bases, and 12 bases separated the two germline ends. The CDR3 spans 11 residues. The DNA for the CDR3 is TGTGCCAGTACCTGGATGCAGAAGCAGTACTTC. It codes for CASTWMQKQYF.

The rearrangement uses TRBV29-1 and TRBJ1-1, with D possibly being TRBD1 (5 bases). CDR1 SQVTM and CDR2 ANQGSEA come from the germline V gene. The CDR3 has 12 amino acids. V shed 6 bases and J shed 6 bases, with 14 bases lying between them. The CDR3 loop is CSVGVMGSEAFF. The CDR3 nucleotides are TGCAGCGTGGGGGTGATGGGATCTGAAGCTTTCTTT.

This clonotype showed up just a few times. The CDR3 sequence is CASSRAQGARTGELFF. The CDR3 DNA sequence: TGTGCCAGCAGCCGCGCGCAGGGGGCGAGAACCGGGGAGCTGTTTTTT. The chain uses TRBV5-6 and TRBJ2-2; 8 bases fit TRBD1. Germline V lookup: CDR1 SGHDT, CDR2 YYEEEE. Losses at the gene ends were 4 bases for V and 5 bases for J; bases not matched to a gene: 10. The CDR3 totals 16 residues.

The chain is built from TRBV6-2 or TRBV6-3 and TRBJ2-5; weak D call: TRBD2 (6 bases). V shed 2 bases and J shed 1 base, with 14 bases lying between them. The germline V gene has CDR1 MNHEY and CDR2 SVGEGT. The CDR3 is 16 residues long. DNA of the CDR3: TGTGCCAGCAGTTACGTTCATTCGGGAGTCCAAGAGACCCAGTACTTC. It yields the protein CASSYVHSGVQETQYF.

This clonotype has a handful of counts. The chain links TRBV5-1 to TRBJ2-1; D may be TRBD1 (6 bases). The V end lost 0 bases, the J end lost 7 bases, and 14 bases lay between the germline ends. There are 15 residues in the CDR3. Germline V gene lookup returns CDR1 SGHRS and CDR2 YFSETQ. CDR3 amino acids: CASSLEQGTGNEQFF. Here the CDR3 DNA reads TGCGCCAGCAGCTTGGAACAGGGCACGGGGAATGAGCAGTTCTTC.

This clonotype has a count of ten or more. The chain joins TRBV12-3 or TRBV12-4 to TRBJ1-4; D not resolved. This CDR3 spans 13 amino acids. The ends were cut back, 6 bases at V and 0 bases at J, with 5 bases in the middle. The CDR3 loop is CASRSSTNEKLFF. CDR3 sequence (DNA): TGTGCCAGCAGAAGTTCAACTAATGAAAAACTGTTTTTT.

This clonotype was observed a few times. The CDR3 here is CASREGVGADTQYF. The CDR3 coding sequence is TGCGCCAGCAGGGAGGGAGTGGGGGCAGATACGCAGTATTTT. The chain has TRBV5-1 and TRBJ2-3; maybe TRBD2 (6 bases). This CDR3 spans 14 amino acids. V dropped 5 bases and J dropped 4 bases, with 14 bases sitting between them. Germline V gene sequence: CDR1 SGHRS, CDR2 YFSETQ.

This clonotype occurred a few times. The chain is built from TRBV10-2 and TRBJ2-1; the match to TRBD2 covers 8 bases. V lost 4 bases, J lost 5 bases, and 13 bases stayed unmatched. The germline V gene encodes CDR1 WSHSY and CDR2 SAAADI. The CDR3 contains 17 residues. The CDR3 nucleotides read TGCGCCAGCAGTGGCCAGAGGGTGTTAGCGGGGAACAATGAGCAGTTCTTC. Amino acids: CASSGQRVLAGNNEQFF.

This clonotype was found many times. The chain uses TRBV7-2 and TRBJ2-7; 9 positions match TRBD1. The CDR3 has 14 amino acids. Trimming took 1 base from V and 5 from J; bases not matched to a gene: 3. From germline, CDR1 is SGHTA and CDR2 FQGNSA. CDR3 region: CASSLGTGAHEQYF. The DNA of the CDR3 is TGTGCCAGCAGCTTAGGGACAGGGGCCCACGAGCAGTACTTC.

This clonotype has a count of ten or more. The rearrangement joins TRBV5-5 to TRBJ2-5; D remains unclear. CDR1 SGHKS and CDR2 YYEKEE come from the germline V gene (reference sequence). The CDR3 spans 13 residues. Trimming cost V 3 bases and J 5 bases, with 11 bases left between them. The CDR3 DNA is TGTGCCAGCAGCTCAGAAGGCAGGGAGACCCAGTACTTC. This sequence encodes CASSSEGRETQYF.

In its sample, this clonotype was seen a few times. The chain couples TRBV27 to TRBJ2-3; 9 bases are a match to TRBD1. This CDR3 spans 14 amino acids. Germline V gives CDR1 MNHEY, CDR2 SMNVEV (reference sequence). V shed 7 bases, J shed 4 bases, and the junction held 6 bases outside the gene matches. CDR3 bases: TGTGCCAGCAACCGGGACAGGGTGTCAGATACGCAGTATTTT. It specifies CASNRDRVSDTQYF.

There are a few counts of this clonotype. The chain couples TRBV4-2 to TRBJ2-7, with D hard to call. The germline gives CDR1 LGHNA, CDR2 YNFKEQ. Trimming left V 0 bases short and J 9 bases short, with 15 bases between. This CDR3 is 14 amino acids long. The CDR3 region is CASSQDPRLAGQYF. The CDR3 bases are TGTGCCAGCAGCCAAGACCCCCGCCTTGCCGGGCAGTACTTC.

This clonotype was found a few times. The CDR3 spells CASSPLVSGRDYEQYF. CDR3 DNA sequence: TGTGCCAGCAGCCCGCTCGTAAGCGGGAGGGACTACGAGCAGTACTTC. The V gene is TRBV7-2, the J gene TRBJ2-7, with 10 bases aligning to TRBD2. Germline-derived CDR1 and CDR2 are SGHTA and FQGNSA. This CDR3 has 16 amino acids. Unmatched junction bases numbered 10, after V lost 5 bases and J lost 3 bases.

The chain couples TRBV20-1 to TRBJ2-5, with TRBD1 matching over 8 bases. V lost 2 bases and J lost 5; bases outside the gene matches: 10. Germline CDR1 DFQATT, CDR2 SNEGSKA (reference sequence). The CDR3 has 15 residues. This chain's CDR3 is CSARPLTGALETQYF. The CDR3 DNA is TGCAGTGCTAGACCGTTGACAGGGGCGCTGGAGACCCAGTACTTC.

The gene calls are TRBV7-6 and TRBJ2-7; the D gene is possibly TRBD2 (6 bases). This CDR3 region has 12 residues. Germline CDR1 is SGHVS and CDR2 is FNYEAQ. V was clipped by 3 bases and J by 9 bases, with 12 bases between them. The CDR3 nucleotides are TGTGCCAGCAGCTTGATGTACGGGGGGCAGTACTTC. Protein sequence: CASSLMYGGQYF.

Only a few counts were recorded for this clonotype. V is TRBV28 and J is TRBJ2-3, with unresolved D. The CDR3 spans 15 residues. Germline CDR1 and CDR2: MDHEN and SYDVKM. V was cut by 6 bases and J by 3 bases, with 16 bases left in between. The CDR3 spells CASRGSLQDTDTQYF. The CDR3 nucleotides are TGTGCCAGCAGGGGCTCACTCCAAGATACAGATACGCAGTATTTT.

This clonotype was observed at least ten times. The chain links TRBV30 to TRBJ2-1; D unresolved. CDR3 size: 10 residues. Trimming removed 2 bases from V and 10 bases from J, with 6 bases in between. Germline CDR1 reads GTSNPN; CDR2 reads SVGIG (reference sequence). This CDR3 reads CAWSREEQFF. The DNA of the CDR3 is TGTGCCTGGAGTCGTGAAGAGCAGTTCTTC.

This chain connects TRBV7-2 to TRBJ2-1, with D possibly TRBD1 on 6 matching bases. Germline assignment: CDR1 SGHTA and CDR2 FQGNSA. CDR3 length equals 14 residues. V lost 1 base to trimming and J lost 7 bases, with 11 bases between them. The CDR3 region has the DNA TGTGCCAGCAGCTTAGGGGGGCTAGCAAATGAGCAGTTCTTC. It translates to CASSLGGLANEQFF. Supplemented by reference TRBV7-2 and TRBJ2-1, the full variable domain reads GAGVSQSPSNKVTEKGKDVELRCDPISGHTALYWYRQSLGQGLEFLIYFQGNSAPDKSGLPSDRFSAERTGGSVSTLTIQRTQQEDSAVYLCASSLGGLANEQFFGPGTRLTVL.

There are many counts of this clonotype. The germline gene is not matched at one end of the junction; a read error may be the cause. The chain couples TRBV7-7 to TRBJ2-1, with D possibly being TRBD1 or TRBD2 (5 bases each). The germline V gene has CDR1 SSHAT and CDR2 FNYEAQ (reference sequence). This CDR3 is 13 amino acids long. The CDR3 spells CASSSGTNNEQFF. The CDR3 nucleotides are TGTGCTAGCAGCAGTGGGACGAACAATGAGCAGTTCTTC.

Details on this clonotype: This may come from a read error, since a much larger clone is one base off. V and J are TRBV12-3 or TRBV12-4 and TRBJ2-3, with D uncertain. This CDR3 is 15 amino acids long. The V end was cut by 6 bases, the J end by 0 bases, with 13 bases between. CDR3 in amino acids: CASRRQYYSTDTQYF. In DNA, the CDR3 is TGTGCCAGCAGACGCCAATACTATAGCACAGATACGCAGTATTTT.

This clonotype was seen ten or more times. The CDR3 nucleotides read TGCAGTGCTAGTCTTCGGGGGGACACAGATACGCAGTATTTT. It translates to CSASLRGDTDTQYF. The chain has TRBV20-1 and TRBJ2-3, with 7 bases that match TRBD2. Per germline, CDR1 DFQATT and CDR2 SNEGSKA (reference sequence). This CDR3 region has 14 residues. The junction had 5 bases not matched to a gene; V was cut back by 3 bases and J by 2 bases.